The 2 T cell receptor beta chains reported below all come from one sample, sequenced in a study of T cells in women clearing cervical HPV infection. The protocol was immunoSEQ multiplex PCR, while the TCRdb copy is restricted to in-frame clones and leaves out a portion. The sample holds about 39,000 clones. The material sequenced was blood buffy coat. Every receptor here comes from a woman between 18 and 75 years old with a cervical HPV16 infection that either progressed to CIN3+ or cleared (not recorded which).

As to this clone: The CDR3 extends 3 residues past the end of the read, so its final part is completed from the germline J gene. The chain joins TRBV19 to TRBJ1-6; D not resolved. Trimming removed 2 bases at V and 8 bases at J, with 10 bases between. The CDR3 contains 14 residues. Germline V gene sequence: CDR1 LNHDA, CDR2 SQIVND (reference sequence). CDR3 bases read: TGTGCCAGTAGTATAAAGGGTTCCTATTCACCC. This codes for CASSIKGSYSP. The whole CDR3 reads CASSIKGSYSPLHF. Supplemented by reference TRBV19 and TRBJ1-6, the full variable domain reads DGGITQSPKYLFRKEGQNVTLSCEQNLNHDAMYWYRQDPGQGLRLIYYSQIVNDFQKGDIAEGYSVSREKKESFPLTVTSAQKNPTAFYLCASSIKGSYSPLHFGNGTRLTVT.

On this clone itself: The DNA ends 3 residues before the CDR3 does, and the rest of the CDR3 is filled in from the germline J gene. This chain joins TRBV20-1 and TRBJ2-7, with a tentative D call TRBD1 (7 bases). The CDR3 covers 15 residues. V was trimmed by 0 bases and J by 0 bases, leaving 12 bases between them. In germline, CDR1 is DFQATT, CDR2 SNEGSKA (reference sequence). The CDR3 here is CSARDPGGSSYEQYF. The part of the CDR3 DNA that was read is TGCAGTGCTAGAGATCCAGGGGGGAGCTCCTACGAG.